This T cell receptor beta chain came from a study of metastatic and nonmetastatic thyroid tumors. Treatment of any kind had been given to no patient before thyroid surgery. This clone was picked up many times. The identical CDR3 is also encoded by other nucleotide sequences in the sample. TCRdb re-clonotyped the PCR reads through MiXCR. The sample includes some 41,000 clones, roughly 14% of them seen just once. Trimming removed 5 bases from V and 6 bases from J; junction bases left unmatched: 10. The CDR3 contains 16 residues. Germline V gene sequence: CDR1 LGHDT, CDR2 YNNKEL (reference sequence). The V and J genes are TRBV3-1 and TRBJ1-4; 9 bases are a match to TRBD1. This TCR came from a female donor with papillary thyroid cancer or a benign thyroid nodule (not recorded which). Some clones in this sample may be carry-over from other donors' samples. The material sequenced was blood. In DNA form, the CDR3 reads TGTGCCAGCAGCGACTCCGGGACAGGGACTTATGAAAAACTGTTTTTT. This encodes CASSDSGTGTYEKLFF.